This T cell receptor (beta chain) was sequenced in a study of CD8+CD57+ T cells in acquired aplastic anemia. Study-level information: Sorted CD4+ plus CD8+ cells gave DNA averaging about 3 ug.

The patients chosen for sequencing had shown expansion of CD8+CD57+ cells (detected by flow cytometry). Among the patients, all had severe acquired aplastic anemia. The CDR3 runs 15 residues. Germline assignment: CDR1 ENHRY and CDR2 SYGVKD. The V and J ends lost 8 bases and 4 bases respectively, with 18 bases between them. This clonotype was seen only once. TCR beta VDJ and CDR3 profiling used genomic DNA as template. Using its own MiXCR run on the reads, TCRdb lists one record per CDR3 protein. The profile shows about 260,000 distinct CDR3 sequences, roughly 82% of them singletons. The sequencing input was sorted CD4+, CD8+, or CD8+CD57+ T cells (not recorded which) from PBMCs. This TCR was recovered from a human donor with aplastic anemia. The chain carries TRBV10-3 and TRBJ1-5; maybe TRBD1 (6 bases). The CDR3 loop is CAISQGGQINQPQHF. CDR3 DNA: TGTGCCATCTCACAGGGTGGGCAGATAAATCAGCCCCAGCATTTT.